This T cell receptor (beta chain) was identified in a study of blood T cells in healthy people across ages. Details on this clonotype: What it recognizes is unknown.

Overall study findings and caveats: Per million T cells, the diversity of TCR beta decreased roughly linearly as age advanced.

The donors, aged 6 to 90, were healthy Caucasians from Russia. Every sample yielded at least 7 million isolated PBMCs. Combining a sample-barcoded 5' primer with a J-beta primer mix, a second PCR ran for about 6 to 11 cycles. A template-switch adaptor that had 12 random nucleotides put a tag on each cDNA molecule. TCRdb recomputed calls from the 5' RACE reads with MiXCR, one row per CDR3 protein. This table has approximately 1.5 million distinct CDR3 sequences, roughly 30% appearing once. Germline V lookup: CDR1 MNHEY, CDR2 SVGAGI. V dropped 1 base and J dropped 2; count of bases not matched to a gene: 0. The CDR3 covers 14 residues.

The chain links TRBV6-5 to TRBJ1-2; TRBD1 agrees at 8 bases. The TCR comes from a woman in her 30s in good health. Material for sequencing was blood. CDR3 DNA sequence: TGTGCCAGCAGTTACTACAGGGGGAACTATGGCTACACCTTC. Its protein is CASSYYRGNYGYTF.